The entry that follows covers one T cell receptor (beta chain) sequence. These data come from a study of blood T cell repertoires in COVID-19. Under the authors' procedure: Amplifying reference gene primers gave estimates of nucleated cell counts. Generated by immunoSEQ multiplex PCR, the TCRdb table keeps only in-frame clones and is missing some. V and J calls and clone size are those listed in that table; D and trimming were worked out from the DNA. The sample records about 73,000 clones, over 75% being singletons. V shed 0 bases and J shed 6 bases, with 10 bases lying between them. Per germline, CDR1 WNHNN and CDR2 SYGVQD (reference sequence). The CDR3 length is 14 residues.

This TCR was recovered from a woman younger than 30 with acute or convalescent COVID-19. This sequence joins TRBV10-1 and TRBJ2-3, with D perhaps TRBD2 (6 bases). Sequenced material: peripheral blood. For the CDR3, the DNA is TGCGCCAGCAGTGAGTCACGGGAGTTGGATACGCAGTATTTT. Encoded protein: CASSESRELDTQYF.